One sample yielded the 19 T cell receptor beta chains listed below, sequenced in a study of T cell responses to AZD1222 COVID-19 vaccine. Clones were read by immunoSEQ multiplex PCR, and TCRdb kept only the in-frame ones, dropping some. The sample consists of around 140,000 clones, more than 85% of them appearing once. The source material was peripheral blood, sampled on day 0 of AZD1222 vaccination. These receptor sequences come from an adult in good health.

The CDR3: CASSQRDSLQETQYF. The CDR3 coding sequence is TGCGCCAGCAGCCAACGGGACAGCCTCCAAGAGACCCAGTACTTC. This chain joins TRBV4-1 and TRBJ2-5, with 7 bases matching TRBD1. The CDR3 totals 15 residues. Germline loops: CDR1 MGHRA, CDR2 YSYEKL. The ends lost 2 bases at V and 1 base at J; junction bases unmatched: 4.

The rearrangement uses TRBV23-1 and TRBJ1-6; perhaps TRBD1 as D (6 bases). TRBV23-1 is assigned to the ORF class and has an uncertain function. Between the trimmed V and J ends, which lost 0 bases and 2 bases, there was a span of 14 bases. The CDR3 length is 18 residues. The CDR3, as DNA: TGCGCCAGCAGTCAATCGCGGGGGGCTGCTCCCTATAATTCACCCCTCCACTTT. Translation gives CASSQSRGAAPYNSPLHF.

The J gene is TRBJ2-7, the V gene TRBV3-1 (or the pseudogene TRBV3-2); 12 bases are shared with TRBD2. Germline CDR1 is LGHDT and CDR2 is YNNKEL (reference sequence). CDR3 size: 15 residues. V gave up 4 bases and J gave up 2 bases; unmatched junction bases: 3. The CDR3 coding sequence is TGTGCCAGCAGCCGCCGACTAGCGGGGGCCTACGAGCAGTACTTC. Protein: CASSRRLAGAYEQYF.

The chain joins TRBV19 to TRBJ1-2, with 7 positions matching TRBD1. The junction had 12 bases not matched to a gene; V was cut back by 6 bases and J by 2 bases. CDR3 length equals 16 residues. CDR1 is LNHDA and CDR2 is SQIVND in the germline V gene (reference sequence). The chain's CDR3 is CASRDTGVGPNYGYTF. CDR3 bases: TGTGCCAGTAGGGATACAGGGGTCGGGCCCAACTATGGCTACACCTTC.

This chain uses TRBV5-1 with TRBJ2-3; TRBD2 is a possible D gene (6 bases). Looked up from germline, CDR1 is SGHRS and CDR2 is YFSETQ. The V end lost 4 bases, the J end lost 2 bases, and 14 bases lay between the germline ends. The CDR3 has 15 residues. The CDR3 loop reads CASSGGLLNTDTQYF. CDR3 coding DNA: TGCGCCAGCAGCGGGGGACTTTTGAACACAGATACGCAGTATTTT.

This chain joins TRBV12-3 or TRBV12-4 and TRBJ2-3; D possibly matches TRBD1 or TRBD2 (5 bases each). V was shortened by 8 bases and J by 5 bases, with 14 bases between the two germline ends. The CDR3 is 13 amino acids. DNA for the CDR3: TGTGCCAGCGGGGGTTGGGCGGGAGATACGCAGTATTTT. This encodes CASGGWAGDTQYF.

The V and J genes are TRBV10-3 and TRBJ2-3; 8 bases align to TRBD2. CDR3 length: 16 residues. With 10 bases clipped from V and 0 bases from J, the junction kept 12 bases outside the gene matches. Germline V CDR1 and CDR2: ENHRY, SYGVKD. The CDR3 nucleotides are TGTGCCACCGAGGGCAGCGGGGGAGTGAGCACAGATACGCAGTATTTT. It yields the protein CATEGSGGVSTDTQYF.

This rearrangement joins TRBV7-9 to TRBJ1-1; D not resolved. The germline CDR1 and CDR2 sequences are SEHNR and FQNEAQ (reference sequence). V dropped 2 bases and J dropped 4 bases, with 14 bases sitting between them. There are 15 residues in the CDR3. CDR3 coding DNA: TGTGCCAGCAGCTTAAACGTCTTGGAGGTCACTGAAGCTTTCTTT. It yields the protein CASSLNVLEVTEAFF. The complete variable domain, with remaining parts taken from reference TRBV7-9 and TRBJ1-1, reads DTGVSQNPRHKITKRGQNVTFRCDPISEHNRLYWYRQTLGQGPEFLTYFQNEAQLEKSRLLSDRFSAERPKGSFSTLEIQRTEQGDSAMYLCASSLNVLEVTEAFFGQGTRLTVV.

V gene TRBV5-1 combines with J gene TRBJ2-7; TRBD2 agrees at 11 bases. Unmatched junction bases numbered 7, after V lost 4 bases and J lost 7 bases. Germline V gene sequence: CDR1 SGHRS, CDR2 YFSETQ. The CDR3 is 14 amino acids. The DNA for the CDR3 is TGCGCCAGCAGCGTTAGCGGGAGGGCATGGGAGCAGTACTTC. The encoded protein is CASSVSGRAWEQYF.

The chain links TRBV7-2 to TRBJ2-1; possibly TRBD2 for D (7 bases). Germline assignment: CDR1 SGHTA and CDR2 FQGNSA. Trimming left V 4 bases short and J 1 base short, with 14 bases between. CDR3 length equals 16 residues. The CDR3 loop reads CASSSWAGASYNEQFF. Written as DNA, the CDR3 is TGTGCCAGCAGCTCTTGGGCGGGGGCGTCCTACAATGAGCAGTTCTTC.

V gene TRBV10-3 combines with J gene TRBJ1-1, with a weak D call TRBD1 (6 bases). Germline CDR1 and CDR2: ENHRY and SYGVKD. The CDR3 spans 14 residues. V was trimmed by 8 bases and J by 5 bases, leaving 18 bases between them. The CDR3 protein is CAIGERGGRTEAFF. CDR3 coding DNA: TGTGCCATCGGGGAGAGGGGGGGTCGGACTGAAGCTTTCTTT.

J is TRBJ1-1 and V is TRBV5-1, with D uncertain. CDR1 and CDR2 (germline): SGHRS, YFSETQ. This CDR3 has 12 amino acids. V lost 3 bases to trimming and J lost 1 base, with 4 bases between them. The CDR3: CASSSANTEAFF. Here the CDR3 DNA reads TGCGCCAGCAGCTCCGCGAACACTGAAGCTTTCTTT. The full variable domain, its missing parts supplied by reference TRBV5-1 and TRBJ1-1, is KAGVTQTPRYLIKTRGQQVTLSCSPISGHRSVSWYQQTPGQGLQFLFEYFSETQRNKGNFPGRFSGRQFSNSRSEMNVSTLELGDSALYLCASSSANTEAFFGQGTRLTVV.

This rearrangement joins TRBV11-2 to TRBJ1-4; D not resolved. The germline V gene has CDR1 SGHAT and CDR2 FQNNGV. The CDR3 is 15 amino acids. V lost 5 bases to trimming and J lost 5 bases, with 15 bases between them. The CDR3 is CASSPRDLANEKLFF. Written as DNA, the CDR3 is TGTGCCAGCAGCCCCCGGGATCTAGCCAATGAAAAACTGTTTTTT.

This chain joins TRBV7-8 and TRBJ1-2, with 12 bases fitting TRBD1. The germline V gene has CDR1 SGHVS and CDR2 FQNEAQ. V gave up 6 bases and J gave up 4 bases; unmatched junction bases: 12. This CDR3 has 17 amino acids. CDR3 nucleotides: TGTGCCAGCAGTCCTGATCCGGGACAGGGGGCGCTCTATGGCTACACCTTC. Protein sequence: CASSPDPGQGALYGYTF. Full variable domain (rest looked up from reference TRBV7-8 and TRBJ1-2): GAGVSQSPRYKVAKRGQDVALRCDPISGHVSLFWYQQALGQGPEFLTYFQNEAQLDKSGLPSDRFFAERPEGSVSTLKIQRTQQEDSAVYLCASSPDPGQGALYGYTFGSGTRLTVV.

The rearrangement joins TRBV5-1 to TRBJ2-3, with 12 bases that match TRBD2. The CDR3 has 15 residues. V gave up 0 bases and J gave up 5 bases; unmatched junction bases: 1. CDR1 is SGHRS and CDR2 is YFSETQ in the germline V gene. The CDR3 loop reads CASSLETSGRDTQYF. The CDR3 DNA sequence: TGCGCCAGCAGCTTGGAGACTAGCGGGAGAGATACGCAGTATTTT.

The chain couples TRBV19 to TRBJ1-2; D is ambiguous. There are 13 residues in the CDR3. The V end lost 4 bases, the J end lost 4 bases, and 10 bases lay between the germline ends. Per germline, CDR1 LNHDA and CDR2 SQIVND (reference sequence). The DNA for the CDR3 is TGTGCCAGTAGTAGTGGGGTTGCCTATGGCTACACCTTC. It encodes CASSSGVAYGYTF.

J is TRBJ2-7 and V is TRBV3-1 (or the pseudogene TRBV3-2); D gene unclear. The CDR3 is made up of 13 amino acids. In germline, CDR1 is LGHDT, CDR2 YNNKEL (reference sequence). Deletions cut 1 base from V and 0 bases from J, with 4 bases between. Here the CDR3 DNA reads TGTGCCAGCAGCCAAGTCCTCTCCTACGAGCAGTACTTC. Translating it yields CASSQVLSYEQYF.

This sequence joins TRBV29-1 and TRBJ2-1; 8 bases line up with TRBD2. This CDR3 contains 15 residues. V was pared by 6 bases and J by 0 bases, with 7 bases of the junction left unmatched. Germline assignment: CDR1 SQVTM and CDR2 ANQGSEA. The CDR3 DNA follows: TGCAGCGTCCCAGCGGGGGCCAGCTCCTACAATGAGCAGTTCTTC. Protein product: CSVPAGASSYNEQFF.

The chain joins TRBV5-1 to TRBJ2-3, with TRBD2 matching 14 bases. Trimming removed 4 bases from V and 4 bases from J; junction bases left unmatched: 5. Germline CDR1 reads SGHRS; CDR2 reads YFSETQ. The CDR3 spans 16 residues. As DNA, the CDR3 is TGCGCCAGCAGCATCCCGACTAGCGGGGGGGCAGATACGCAGTATTTT. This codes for CASSIPTSGGADTQYF.